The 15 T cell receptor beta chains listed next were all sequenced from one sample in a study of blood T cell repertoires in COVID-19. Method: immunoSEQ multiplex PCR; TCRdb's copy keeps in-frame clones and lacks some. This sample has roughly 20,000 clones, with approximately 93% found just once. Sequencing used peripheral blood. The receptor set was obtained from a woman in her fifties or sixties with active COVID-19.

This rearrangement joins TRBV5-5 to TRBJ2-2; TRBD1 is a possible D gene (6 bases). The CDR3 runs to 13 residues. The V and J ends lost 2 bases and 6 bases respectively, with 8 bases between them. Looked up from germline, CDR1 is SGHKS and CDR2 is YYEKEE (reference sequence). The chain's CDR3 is CASSFRTAGELFF. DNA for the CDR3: TGTGCCAGCAGCTTCCGGACAGCCGGGGAGCTGTTTTTT.

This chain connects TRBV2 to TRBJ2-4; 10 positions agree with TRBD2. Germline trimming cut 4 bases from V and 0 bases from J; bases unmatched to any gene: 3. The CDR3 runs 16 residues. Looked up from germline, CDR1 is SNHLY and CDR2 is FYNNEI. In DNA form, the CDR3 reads TGTGCCAGCAGTGCGACTAGCGGGCTAGCCAAAAACATTCAGTACTTC. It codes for CASSATSGLAKNIQYF.

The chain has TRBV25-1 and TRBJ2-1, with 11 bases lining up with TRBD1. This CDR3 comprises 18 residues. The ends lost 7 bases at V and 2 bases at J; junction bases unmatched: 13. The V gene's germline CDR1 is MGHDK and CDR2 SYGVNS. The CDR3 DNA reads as TGTGCCAGCATTGGGTACGAGGACAGGGGGCTTACCTACAATGAGCAGTTCTTC. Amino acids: CASIGYEDRGLTYNEQFF.

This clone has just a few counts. The CDR3 spells CASSTFTGELFF. DNA of the CDR3: TGTGCCAGCAGCACATTCACCGGGGAGCTGTTTTTT. The J gene is TRBJ2-2, the V gene TRBV9, with no clear D. This CDR3 contains 12 residues. Trimming removed 4 bases at V and 4 bases at J, with 5 bases between. CDR1 SGDLS and CDR2 YYNGEE come from the germline V gene.

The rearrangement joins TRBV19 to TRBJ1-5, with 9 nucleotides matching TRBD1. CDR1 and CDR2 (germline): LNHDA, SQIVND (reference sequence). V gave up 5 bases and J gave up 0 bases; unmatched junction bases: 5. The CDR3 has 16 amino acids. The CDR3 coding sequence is TGTGCCAGTAGTTCCCTGGACAGGGGTAGCAATCAGCCCCAGCATTTT. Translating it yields CASSSLDRGSNQPQHF.

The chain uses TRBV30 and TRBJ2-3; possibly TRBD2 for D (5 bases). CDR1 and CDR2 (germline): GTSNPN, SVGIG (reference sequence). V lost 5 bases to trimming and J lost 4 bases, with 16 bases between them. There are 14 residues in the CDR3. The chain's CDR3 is CAWYPLARPDTQYF. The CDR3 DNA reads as TGTGCCTGGTACCCATTAGCGCGGCCAGATACGCAGTATTTT.

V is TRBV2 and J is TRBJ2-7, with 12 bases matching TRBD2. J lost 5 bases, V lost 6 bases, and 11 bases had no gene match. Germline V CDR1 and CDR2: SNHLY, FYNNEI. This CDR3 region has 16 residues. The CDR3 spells CASRAQTSGSGNEQYF. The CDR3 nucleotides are TGTGCCAGCAGGGCCCAGACTAGCGGGAGCGGGAACGAGCAGTACTTC. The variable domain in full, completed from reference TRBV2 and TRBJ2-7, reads EPEVTQTPSHQVTQMGQEVILRCVPISNHLYFYWYRQILGQKVEFLVSFYNNEISEKSEIFDDQFSVERPDGSNFTLKIRSTKLEDSAMYFCASRAQTSGSGNEQYFGPGTRLTVT.

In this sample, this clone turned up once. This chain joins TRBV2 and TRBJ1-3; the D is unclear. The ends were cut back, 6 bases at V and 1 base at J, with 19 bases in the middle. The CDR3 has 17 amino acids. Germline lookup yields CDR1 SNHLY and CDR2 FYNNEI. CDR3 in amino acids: CASRVSEAPLSGNTIYF. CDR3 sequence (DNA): TGTGCCAGCAGAGTAAGTGAGGCTCCTTTGTCTGGAAACACCATATATTTT.

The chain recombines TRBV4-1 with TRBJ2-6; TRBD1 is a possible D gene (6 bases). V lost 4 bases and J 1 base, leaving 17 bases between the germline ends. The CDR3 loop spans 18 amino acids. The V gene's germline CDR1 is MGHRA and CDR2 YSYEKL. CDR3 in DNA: TGCGCCAGCAGCCCGATCAGGGGTATCCTTTCTGGGGCCAACGTCCTGACTTTC. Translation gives CASSPIRGILSGANVLTF.

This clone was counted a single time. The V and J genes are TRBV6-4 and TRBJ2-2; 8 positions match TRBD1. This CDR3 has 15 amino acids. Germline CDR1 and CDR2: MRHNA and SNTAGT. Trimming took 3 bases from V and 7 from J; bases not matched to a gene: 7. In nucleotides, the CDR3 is TGTGCCAGCAGTGATGCGACAGGGGCAAACGGGGAGCTGTTTTTT. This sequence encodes CASSDATGANGELFF.

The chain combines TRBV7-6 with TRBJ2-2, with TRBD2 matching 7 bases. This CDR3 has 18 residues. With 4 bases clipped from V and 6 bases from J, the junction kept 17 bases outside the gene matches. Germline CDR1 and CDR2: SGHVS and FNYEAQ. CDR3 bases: TGTGCCAGCAGCTGGCCGCCCCGGACTAGTTTTAGCGCCGGGGAGCTGTTTTTT. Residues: CASSWPPRTSFSAGELFF.

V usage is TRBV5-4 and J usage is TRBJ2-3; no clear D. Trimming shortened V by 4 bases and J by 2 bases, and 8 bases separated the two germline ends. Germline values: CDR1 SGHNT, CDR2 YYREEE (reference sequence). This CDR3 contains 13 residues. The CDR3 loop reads CASSPPYTDTQYF. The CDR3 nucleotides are TGTGCCAGCAGCCCGCCCTACACAGATACGCAGTATTTT.

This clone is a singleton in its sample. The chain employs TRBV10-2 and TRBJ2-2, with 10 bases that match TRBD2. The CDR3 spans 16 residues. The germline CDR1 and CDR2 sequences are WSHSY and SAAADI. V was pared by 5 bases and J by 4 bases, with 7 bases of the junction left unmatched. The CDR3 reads CASSRASGRGTGELFF. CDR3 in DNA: TGCGCCAGCAGTAGGGCTAGCGGGAGAGGCACCGGGGAGCTGTTTTTT.

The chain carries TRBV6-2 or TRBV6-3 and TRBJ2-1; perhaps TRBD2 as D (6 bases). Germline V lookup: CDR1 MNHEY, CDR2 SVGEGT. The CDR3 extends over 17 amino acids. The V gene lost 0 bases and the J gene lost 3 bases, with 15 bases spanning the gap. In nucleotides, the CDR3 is TGTGCCAGCAGTTACTCTCCTCCTGGGGGACTCTACAATGAGCAGTTCTTC. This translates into CASSYSPPGGLYNEQFF.

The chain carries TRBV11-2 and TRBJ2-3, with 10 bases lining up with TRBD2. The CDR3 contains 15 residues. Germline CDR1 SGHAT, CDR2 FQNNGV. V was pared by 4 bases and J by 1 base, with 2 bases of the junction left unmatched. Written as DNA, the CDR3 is TGTGCCAGCAGCTCCGGACTAGCGGGCACAGATACGCAGTATTTT. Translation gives CASSSGLAGTDTQYF.